The sequence of this T cell receptor (beta chain) was determined in a study of cytotoxic CD8 clonotypes in ibrutinib-treated CLL. Cryopreserved PBMCs provided roughly 2 micrograms of genomic DNA for the TCR beta libraries. Points from the study as a whole: Lymph node repertoires were not studied, and sampling times were unmatched.

This clone was seen once. The antigen remains undetermined. The sequencing depth, 1 in 200,000 to 1 in 1 million T cells, was the target. TCRdb's table, derived via immunoSEQ multiplex PCR, lists solely in-frame clones and lacks some. The data hold around 70,000 clones, with less than 85% observed a single time. This sequence was found in a human donor with chronic lymphocytic leukemia. The sequencing used PBMCs, collected after 24 months of ibrutinib treatment.

CDR3 residues: CAISDYNRGNTEAFF. DNA of the CDR3: TGTGCCATCAGTGACTATAACAGGGGGAACACTGAAGCTTTCTTT. V gene TRBV10-3 combines with J gene TRBJ1-1; 7 bases are a match to TRBD1. After removal of 3 bases from V and 1 base from J, the junction contained 5 bases not matched to a gene. The germline CDR1 and CDR2 sequences are ENHRY and SYGVKD. This CDR3 comprises 15 residues.